What follows are 26 T cell receptor beta chains derived from one specimen sequenced in a study of OX40 agonist ivuxolimab in advanced cancers. Repertoires were generated with immunoSEQ multiplex PCR, while TCRdb's copy carries only in-frame clones and drops some. The table records 53,000 or so clones, around 84% of them present only once. The sequencing here drew on CD4+ or CD8+ T cells sorted from blood, taken in a trial of the OX40 agonist ivuxolimab. Receptors were obtained from an adult with an advanced solid tumor such as melanoma, head and neck, liver or kidney cancer.

This clone appeared once. V and J are TRBV6-1 and TRBJ2-6; possibly TRBD1 for D (6 bases). The CDR3 has 17 amino acids. The germline V gene has CDR1 MNHNS and CDR2 SASEGT. V was pared by 0 bases and J by 0 bases, with 9 bases between. CDR3 loop: CASSEARQASGANVLTF. CDR3 DNA sequence: TGTGCCAGCAGTGAAGCTCGACAGGCCTCTGGGGCCAACGTCCTGACTTTC.

This clone appeared once. CDR3 nucleotide sequence: TGTGCCAGCAGACGCGGACGGGGGAACACTGAAGCTTTCTTT. It yields the protein CASRRGRGNTEAFF. The chain uses TRBV6-5 and TRBJ1-1; D uncertain. The CDR3 consists of 14 residues. The germline gives CDR1 MNHEY, CDR2 SVGAGI. V lost 6 bases, J lost 1 base, and 12 bases lay in between.

The V gene is TRBV29-1, the J gene TRBJ1-4, with TRBD1 as a possible D gene (5 bases). The CDR3 is 11 residues long. Germline-derived CDR1 and CDR2 are SQVTM and ANQGSEA. Trimming removed 1 base from V and 13 bases from J, with 10 bases in between. The CDR3 sequence is CSVEVGGGLFF. CDR3 sequence (DNA): TGCAGCGTTGAAGTTGGGGGAGGACTGTTTTTT.

The chain is built from TRBV11-1 and TRBJ2-7; D perhaps matches TRBD2 (5 bases). The V gene lost 6 bases and the J gene lost 2 bases, with 11 bases spanning the gap. CDR1 and CDR2 (germline): SGHAT, FQDESV (reference sequence). The CDR3 is made up of 13 amino acids. CDR3: CASRGGLTYEQYF. CDR3 DNA: TGTGCCAGCAGAGGAGGACTTACCTACGAGCAGTACTTC.

The chain has TRBV19 and TRBJ2-3; 8 nucleotides match TRBD2. Per the germline V gene, CDR1 is LNHDA and CDR2 is SQIVND (reference sequence). V trimming: 4 bases; J trimming: 3 bases; junction bases outside the gene matches: 3. CDR3 length equals 14 residues. In nucleotides, the CDR3 is TGTGCCAGTAGTAATAGCGGGGCTACAGATACGCAGTATTTT. It yields the protein CASSNSGATDTQYF. The full variable domain, in which reference TRBV19 and TRBJ2-3 provide the parts outside the CDR3, is DGGITQSPKYLFRKEGQNVTLSCEQNLNHDAMYWYRQDPGQGLRLIYYSQIVNDFQKGDIAEGYSVSREKKESFPLTVTSAQKNPTAFYLCASSNSGATDTQYFGPGTRLTVL.

The rearrangement uses TRBV19 and TRBJ2-4; 7 positions match TRBD1. The CDR3 covers 14 residues. CDR1 and CDR2 from the germline V gene are LNHDA and SQIVND (reference sequence). V was clipped by 5 bases and J by 4 bases; unmatched bases: 5. CDR3 coding DNA: TGTGCCAGTAGTGCACCGGGACAGAAAAACATTCAGTACTTC. Protein product: CASSAPGQKNIQYF.

The V gene is TRBV15, the J gene TRBJ2-7; 7 bases fit TRBD2. Per the germline V gene, CDR1 is LNHNV and CDR2 is YYDKDF (reference sequence). V shed 1 base, J shed 0 bases, and the junction held 3 bases outside the gene matches. This CDR3 spans 15 amino acids. The CDR3 nucleotides read TGTGCCACCAGCAGAGGAGGGAGGGACTCCTACGAGCAGTACTTC. Translated, it gives CATSRGGRDSYEQYF. Based on the CDR3 plus reference TRBV15 and TRBJ2-7, the full variable domain is DAMVIQNPRYQVTQFGKPVTLSCSQTLNHNVMYWYQQKSSQAPKLLFHYYDKDFNNEADTPDNFQSRRPNTSFCFLDIRSPGLGDTAMYLCATSRGGRDSYEQYFGPGTRLTVT.

The chain has TRBV6-1 and TRBJ1-1; the match to TRBD1 covers 7 bases. CDR1 is MNHNS and CDR2 is SASEGT in the germline V gene. The CDR3 spans 13 residues. J lost 3 bases, V lost 6 bases, and 4 bases had no gene match. For the CDR3, the DNA is TGTGCCAGCAGCAATACAGGGGACACTGAAGCTTTCTTT. This gives the protein CASSNTGDTEAFF.

The V and J genes are TRBV7-2 and TRBJ2-3; D is possibly TRBD2 (6 bases). Germline CDR1 and CDR2: SGHTA and FQGNSA. Trimming shortened V by 5 bases and J by 0 bases, and 9 bases separated the two germline ends. The CDR3 loop spans 14 amino acids. The DNA for the CDR3 is TGTGCCAGCAGCCCGGACTACAGCACAGATACGCAGTATTTT. Its translation: CASSPDYSTDTQYF. Full variable domain (remainder filled in from reference TRBV7-2 and TRBJ2-3): GAGVSQSPSNKVTEKGKDVELRCDPISGHTALYWYRQSLGQGLEFLIYFQGNSAPDKSGLPSDRFSAERTGGSVSTLTIQRTQQEDSAVYLCASSPDYSTDTQYFGPGTRLTVL.

The chain has TRBV10-2 and TRBJ1-3; possibly TRBD1 for D (6 bases). This CDR3 comprises 16 residues. Germline values: CDR1 WSHSY, CDR2 SAAADI. V was shortened by 6 bases and J by 0 bases, with 15 bases between the two germline ends. CDR3 DNA sequence: TGCGCCAGCAGCCTGGGGGGGCCAAGCTCTGGAAACACCATATATTTT. This encodes CASSLGGPSSGNTIYF.

V and J are TRBV5-1 and TRBJ1-4; D ambiguous. The CDR3 totals 14 residues. V lost 4 bases and J lost 8, with 15 bases in between. CDR1 is SGHRS, CDR2 YFSETQ, per germline. The CDR3 loop reads CASSQDEPGEKLFF. CDR3 nucleotide sequence: TGCGCCAGCAGCCAGGACGAGCCGGGGGAAAAACTGTTTTTT.

The chain carries TRBV15 and TRBJ2-1; 10 positions match TRBD2. Germline values: CDR1 LNHNV, CDR2 YYDKDF (reference sequence). This CDR3 spans 19 amino acids. With 0 bases clipped from V and 9 bases from J, the junction kept 17 bases outside the gene matches. CDR3 amino acids: CATSRDFPLAGDEWGEQFF. The CDR3 DNA is TGTGCCACCAGCAGAGACTTCCCCCTAGCGGGAGATGAGTGGGGTGAGCAGTTCTTC.

As regards this clone: One junction end does not reproduce the germline sequence, and a read error may be involved. The DNA for the CDR3 is TGTGCCAGCAGACCACCGGGACAGTCCTCCGAGCAGTACTTC. Translation: CASRPPGQSSEQYF. V and J are TRBV28 and TRBJ2-7; 7 nucleotides align to TRBD1. This CDR3 is 14 amino acids long. Germline CDR1 is MDHEN and CDR2 is SYDVKM.

This clone was seen just once. This chain connects TRBV6-1 to TRBJ2-7; 11 bases match TRBD2. V was clipped by 4 bases and J by 6 bases; unmatched bases: 8. Germline assignment: CDR1 MNHNS and CDR2 SASEGT. This CDR3 has 15 residues. The CDR3 reads CASSGGFGTSGEQYF. CDR3 nucleotides: TGTGCCAGCAGTGGGGGGTTTGGGACTAGCGGCGAGCAGTACTTC.

The rearrangement joins TRBV18 to TRBJ1-2; 8 bases fit TRBD1. CDR3 length: 17 amino acids. V was pared by 2 bases and J by 4 bases, with 12 bases of the junction left unmatched. CDR1 and CDR2 (germline): KGHSH, LQKENI. The CDR3 coding sequence is TGTGCCAGCTCACCATTTAATCCGGGACAGGAGCTCTATGGCTACACCTTC. It encodes CASSPFNPGQELYGYTF.

The rearrangement uses TRBV30 and TRBJ2-7, with 12 bases lining up with TRBD1. Germline CDR1 GTSNPN, CDR2 SVGIG (reference sequence). The trim removed 2 bases at V and 4 bases at J, leaving 12 bases unmatched. This CDR3 is 17 amino acids long. The CDR3 bases are TGTGCCTGGAGTCCGTCTTGGGGGACAGGGGGCAGTTACGAGCAGTACTTC. Residues: CAWSPSWGTGGSYEQYF. The full variable domain, in which reference TRBV30 and TRBJ2-7 provide the parts outside the CDR3, is SQTIHQWPATLVQPVGSPLSLECTVEGTSNPNLYWYRQAAGRGLQLLFYSVGIGQISSEVPQNLSASRPQDRQFILSSKKLLLSDSGFYLCAWSPSWGTGGSYEQYFGPGTRLTVT.

The chain couples TRBV28 to TRBJ1-1; no firm D call. This CDR3 comprises 14 residues. Trimming stripped 6 bases from V and 2 bases from J, with 13 bases between. The germline CDR1 and CDR2 sequences are MDHEN and SYDVKM. The CDR3 is CASRILRRNTEAFF. CDR3 bases: TGTGCCAGCAGGATACTCAGGAGAAACACTGAAGCTTTCTTT.

V and J are TRBV6-1 and TRBJ1-4, with a tentative D call TRBD1 (6 bases). Per the germline V gene, CDR1 is MNHNS and CDR2 is SASEGT. V was cut by 1 base and J by 3 bases, with 18 bases left in between. This CDR3 region has 18 residues. CDR3 DNA: TGTGCCAGCAGTGAAGGGGGAGCGGGGGCTGGGTCTAATGAAAAACTGTTTTTT. Its protein is CASSEGGAGAGSNEKLFF.

CDR3 nucleotides: TGCGCCAGCAGACCATATAGCGGGATATTTACAGATACGCAGTATTTT. Its translation: CASRPYSGIFTDTQYF. J is TRBJ2-3 and V is TRBV5-1; TRBD2 agrees at 8 bases. Trimming removed 5 bases from V and 3 bases from J; junction bases left unmatched: 11. Germline V gene lookup returns CDR1 SGHRS and CDR2 YFSETQ. CDR3 size: 16 residues.

This chain uses TRBV27 with TRBJ2-5; 10 positions agree with TRBD1. V lost 2 bases to trimming and J lost 7 bases; unmatched junction nucleotides: 7. The CDR3 covers 15 residues. Germline values: CDR1 MNHEY, CDR2 SMNVEV (reference sequence). The CDR3 nucleotides are TGTGCCAGCAGTTTAGCCGGGACAGGGGAGGGGACCCAGTACTTC. Protein: CASSLAGTGEGTQYF.

This chain connects TRBV6-5 to TRBJ2-3; D is perhaps TRBD1 (5 bases). Deletions cut 4 bases from V and 1 base from J, with 15 bases between. Germline loops: CDR1 MNHEY, CDR2 SVGAGI. The CDR3 sequence is 16 residues long. DNA of the CDR3: TGTGCCAGCAGTTCCACAGGCGCCTATGGCACAGATACGCAGTATTTT. Its translation is CASSSTGAYGTDTQYF.

The V and J genes are TRBV6-5 and TRBJ1-1; D gene uncertain. The CDR3 has 14 residues. Germline CDR1 reads MNHEY; CDR2 reads SVGAGI. V was shortened by 10 bases and J by 0 bases, with 15 bases between the two germline ends. The CDR3 sequence: CATLRTAMNTEAFF. The CDR3 DNA reads TGTGCCACCCTTCGCACAGCTATGAACACTGAAGCTTTCTTT.

This clone turned up a few times. The CDR3 sequence is CASSPRPSGKTTYNEQFF. The CDR3 coding sequence is TGTGCCAGCTCACCACGTCCTAGCGGGAAGACCACCTACAATGAGCAGTTCTTC. J is TRBJ2-1 and V is TRBV18, with 9 bases identical to TRBD2. The CDR3 extends over 18 amino acids. The germline gives CDR1 KGHSH, CDR2 LQKENI. J gave up 2 bases and V 1 base, and 9 bases lay outside the gene matches.

Worth noting for this clone: A read error may produce the germline difference seen at one junction end. The chain combines TRBV20-1 with TRBJ2-1, with 7 bases lining up with TRBD2. The germline V gene encodes CDR1 DFQATT and CDR2 SNEGSKA (reference sequence). This CDR3 has 11 amino acids. The DNA for the CDR3 is TGCAGTGCCCAGAAGGCGGGGGAGCAGCTCTTC. This translates into CSAQKAGEQLF.

This rearrangement joins TRBV7-9 to TRBJ2-3; D call uncertain. Germline V CDR1 and CDR2: SEHNR, FQNEAQ (reference sequence). Trimming shortened V by 3 bases and J by 5 bases, and 12 bases separated the two germline ends. This CDR3 has 14 residues. The DNA for the CDR3 is TGTGCCAGCAGCTTTGTGGGTATGGGAGATACGCAGTATTTT. Protein product: CASSFVGMGDTQYF.

This chain connects TRBV28 to TRBJ2-7, with TRBD1 identical over 10 bases. With V trimmed by 7 bases and J by 4 bases, 16 bases remained unmatched. CDR1 MDHEN and CDR2 SYDVKM come from the germline V gene. This CDR3 comprises 17 residues. CDR3 coding DNA: TGTGCCAGCACTGACCTGGGACAGGGGAATAAGCGGTACGAGCAGTACTTC. As protein: CASTDLGQGNKRYEQYF.